Following are 30 T cell receptor beta chains from one sample sequenced in a study of blood T cell repertoires in COVID-19 (dated by TCRdb to the early 2020s). The receptor library was made with the immunoSEQ multiplex PCR assay. This immuneACCESS table, as held by TCRdb, lists in-frame sequences with V and J called but not all clones. Of the missing ones, under half trace to an unresolved V gene in checked studies; the others have no known cause. For this sample there are a few hundred thousand clones; roughly 85% appear just once. The ten biggest clones cover 3% to 4% of the sample. The sample comprised peripheral blood. These receptors all come from a young woman with acute or convalescent COVID-19.

The chain has TRBV5-6 and TRBJ2-7, with a tentative D call TRBD2 (6 bases). The CDR3 covers 14 residues. V was trimmed by 5 bases and J by 3 bases, leaving 15 bases between them. Germline assignment: CDR1 SGHDT and CDR2 YYEEEE. CDR3 in DNA: TGTGCCAGCAGTACCCAGACTAGATTCTACGAGCAGTACTTC. It encodes CASSTQTRFYEQYF.

This chain uses TRBV30 with TRBJ2-5; D is unclear. CDR1 GTSNPN and CDR2 SVGIG come from the germline V gene (reference sequence). The CDR3 has 14 residues. Trimming left V 3 bases short and J 1 base short, with 12 bases between. CDR3 protein: CAWSHLESQETQYF. The CDR3, as DNA: TGTGCCTGGAGCCATCTAGAGAGCCAAGAGACCCAGTACTTC.

The V and J genes are TRBV7-3 and TRBJ2-3; 9 bases match TRBD2. The junction had 11 bases not matched to a gene; V was cut back by 8 bases and J by 5 bases. Per the germline V gene, CDR1 is SGHTA and CDR2 is FQGTGA. The CDR3 is 15 amino acids. As DNA, the CDR3 is TGTGCCAGCTCCCCGGGACTAGCTTTGCTAGATACGCAGTATTTT. This encodes CASSPGLALLDTQYF.

The chain has TRBV5-1 and TRBJ2-2; TRBD1 matches at 7 bases. The ends lost 4 bases at V and 3 bases at J; junction bases unmatched: 6. From germline, CDR1 is SGHRS and CDR2 YFSETQ. CDR3 length: 15 residues. The CDR3 bases are TGCGCCAGCAGCCCGACAGGGACCGACACCGGGGAGCTGTTTTTT. Its protein is CASSPTGTDTGELFF. Filled out from reference TRBV5-1 and TRBJ2-2, the complete variable domain reads KAGVTQTPRYLIKTRGQQVTLSCSPISGHRSVSWYQQTPGQGLQFLFEYFSETQRNKGNFPGRFSGRQFSNSRSEMNVSTLELGDSALYLCASSPTGTDTGELFFGEGSRLTVL.

The chain joins TRBV9 to TRBJ2-5, with TRBD1 identical over 7 bases. The germline V gene has CDR1 SGDLS and CDR2 YYNGEE. CDR3 length equals 14 residues. Trimming removed 0 bases from V and 1 base from J; junction bases left unmatched: 0. The CDR3 sequence: CASSVGQGQETQYF. Written as DNA, the CDR3 is TGTGCCAGCAGCGTAGGACAGGGCCAAGAGACCCAGTACTTC. Full variable domain (outside the CDR3, taken from reference TRBV9 and TRBJ2-5): DSGVTQTPKHLITATGQRVTLRCSPRSGDLSVYWYQQSLDQGLQFLIQYYNGEERAKGNILERFSAQQFPDLHSELNLSSLELGDSALYFCASSVGQGQETQYFGPGTRLLVL.

The V gene is TRBV28, the J gene TRBJ1-5; no reliable D call. Germline V gene lookup returns CDR1 MDHEN and CDR2 SYDVKM. Between the trimmed V and J ends, which lost 1 base and 6 bases, there was a span of 13 bases. This CDR3 region has 15 residues. This CDR3 is CASSLLTGSLQPQHF. The DNA for the CDR3 is TGTGCCAGCAGTTTATTGACGGGTTCCCTTCAGCCCCAGCATTTT.

This clone was observed a handful of times. This sequence joins TRBV19 and TRBJ2-1; possibly TRBD2 for D (6 bases). Trimming removed 5 bases at V and 7 bases at J, with 18 bases between. The germline V gene has CDR1 LNHDA and CDR2 SQIVND (reference sequence). CDR3 length equals 15 residues. The DNA of the CDR3 is TGTGCCAGTAGTCAGGAGTTCCCCGCGGGGAATGAGCAGTTCTTC. Residues: CASSQEFPAGNEQFF.

This chain connects TRBV4-1 to TRBJ2-3; tentatively, D is TRBD1 (5 bases). Germline V CDR1 and CDR2: MGHRA, YSYEKL. V gave up 0 bases and J gave up 5 bases, with 9 bases separating them. The CDR3 extends over 14 amino acids. The DNA for the CDR3 is TGCGCCAGCAGCCAAGACAGGGTCGAAGATACGCAGTATTTT. Protein: CASSQDRVEDTQYF.

The chain has TRBV6-1 and TRBJ1-2; the D is unclear. With 0 bases removed from V and 7 bases from J, the gap between germline ends came to 15 bases. Germline V gene lookup returns CDR1 MNHNS and CDR2 SASEGT. CDR3 length equals 15 residues. CDR3 nucleotide sequence: TGTGCCAGCAGTGAAGCGCACAACCCGAGCGGTGGCTACACCTTC. Translating it yields CASSEAHNPSGGYTF.

The chain recombines TRBV6-5 with TRBJ1-1; tentatively, D is TRBD1 (6 bases). Trimming left V 7 bases short and J 3 bases short, with 12 bases between. The CDR3 runs 13 residues. CDR1 and CDR2 from the germline V gene are MNHEY and SVGAGI. The CDR3 DNA is TGTGCCAGCACAGCAGGGGAGTACACTGAAGCTTTCTTT. Its protein product is CASTAGEYTEAFF.

V usage is TRBV6-5 and J usage is TRBJ1-1; 7 positions match TRBD1. This CDR3 is built from 13 residues. CDR1 is MNHEY and CDR2 is SVGAGI in the germline V gene. V shed 6 bases, J shed 6 bases, and the junction held 7 bases outside the gene matches. The CDR3 region is CASSDRVGAEAFF. The CDR3 DNA reads as TGTGCCAGCAGCGACAGGGTGGGCGCTGAAGCTTTCTTT.

The genes are TRBV3-1 (or the pseudogene TRBV3-2) and TRBJ2-5; 11 bases are a match to TRBD1. The length of the CDR3 is 17 residues. Per germline, CDR1 LGHDT and CDR2 YNNKEL (reference sequence). Trimming removed 1 base from V and 5 bases from J; junction bases left unmatched: 9. The CDR3 bases are TGTGCCAGCAGCCAAGGCCGGACAGGGGGCTTCTTGGAGACCCAGTACTTC. Amino acids: CASSQGRTGGFLETQYF.

V gene TRBV27 combines with J gene TRBJ1-5; the D gene is possibly TRBD1 (6 bases). The V and J ends lost 4 bases and 9 bases respectively, with 16 bases between them. Per germline, CDR1 MNHEY and CDR2 SMNVEV (reference sequence). This CDR3 has 14 residues. In DNA, the CDR3 is TGTGCCAGCAGTTCCCGGGGGGCTCCCGGGCCCCAGCATTTT. It translates to CASSSRGAPGPQHF.

This chain uses TRBV5-1 with TRBJ2-1; 8 bases agree with TRBD2. V lost 2 bases and J lost 6; bases outside the gene matches: 7. The CDR3 extends over 15 amino acids. Germline CDR1 and CDR2: SGHRS and YFSETQ. This chain's CDR3 is CASSLPGLVSNEQFF. CDR3 coding DNA: TGCGCCAGCAGCTTACCGGGACTAGTGTCCAATGAGCAGTTCTTC.

This rearrangement joins TRBV27 to TRBJ2-4; the D gene is possibly TRBD2 (6 bases). Trimming cost V 3 bases and J 2 bases, with 8 bases left between them. In germline, CDR1 is MNHEY, CDR2 SMNVEV (reference sequence). CDR3 length: 14 residues. CDR3 sequence (DNA): TGTGCCAGCAGTTTGGGAGGCTCCAAAAACATTCAGTACTTC. Translating it yields CASSLGGSKNIQYF.

The CDR3 sequence: CASSSGTGGYEQYF. CDR3 DNA: TGTGCCAGCTCATCGGGGACAGGAGGATACGAGCAGTACTTC. The chain joins TRBV18 to TRBJ2-7; 8 nucleotides align to TRBD1. V dropped 5 bases and J dropped 4; count of bases not matched to a gene: 7. Germline V gene sequence: CDR1 KGHSH, CDR2 LQKENI. The CDR3 length is 14 residues.

V is TRBV11-3 and J is TRBJ1-1; TRBD1 matches 7 bases. The CDR3 loop spans 14 amino acids. Per the germline V gene, CDR1 is SGHNT and CDR2 is YENEEA. V was clipped by 0 bases and J by 3 bases; unmatched bases: 1. The CDR3 region has the DNA TGTGCCAGCAGCTTAGATACAGGGGACACTGAAGCTTTCTTT. It codes for CASSLDTGDTEAFF.

The count of this clone is one. The V and J genes are TRBV11-2 and TRBJ1-1; no clear D. V lost 5 bases and J 7 bases, leaving 14 bases between the germline ends. The CDR3 contains 13 residues. CDR1 and CDR2 from the germline V gene are SGHAT and FQNNGV. The CDR3, as DNA: TGTGCCAGCAGCCCCACCGGGGTTGATGAAGCTTTCTTT. As protein: CASSPTGVDEAFF. Full variable domain (missing parts from reference TRBV11-2 and TRBJ1-1): EAGVAQSPRYKIIEKRQSVAFWCNPISGHATLYWYQQILGQGPKLLIQFQNNGVVDDSQLPKDRFSAERLKGVDSTLKIQPAKLEDSAVYLCASSPTGVDEAFFGQGTRLTVV.

The rearrangement joins TRBV2 to TRBJ1-4; TRBD1 aligns across 8 bases. The CDR3 extends over 15 amino acids. J was trimmed by 6 bases and V by 6 bases; bases with no gene match: 9. CDR1 SNHLY and CDR2 FYNNEI come from the germline V gene. CDR3 protein: CASSSGGPGYEKLFF. CDR3 bases: TGTGCCAGCAGCTCAGGGGGCCCAGGATATGAAAAACTGTTTTTT.

The genes are TRBV7-3 and TRBJ1-2; D ambiguous. Germline V gene data show CDR1 as SGHTA and CDR2 as FQGTGA. This CDR3 has 14 amino acids. V was trimmed by 1 base and J by 6 bases, leaving 12 bases between them. The CDR3: CASSLMGNGHGYTF. For the CDR3, the DNA is TGTGCCAGCAGCTTAATGGGTAATGGGCATGGCTACACCTTC. Together with reference TRBV7-3 and TRBJ1-2, the CDR3 gives the full variable domain: GAGVSQTPSNKVTEKGKYVELRCDPISGHTALYWYRQSLGQGPEFLIYFQGTGAADDSGLPNDRFFAVRPEGSVSTLKIQRTERGDSAVYLCASSLMGNGHGYTFGSGTRLTVV.

Concerning this clone itself: The same CDR3 can be traced to other DNA sequences in this sample. V is TRBV5-1 and J is TRBJ1-2; the match to TRBD1 covers 7 bases. Trimming removed 4 bases from V and 2 bases from J; junction bases left unmatched: 2. The CDR3 is 13 amino acids. Germline V gives CDR1 SGHRS, CDR2 YFSETQ. The CDR3: CASSPDRNYGYTF. CDR3 nucleotides: TGCGCCAGCAGCCCGGACAGGAACTATGGCTACACCTTC.

In this sample, this clone turned up once. V is TRBV30 and J is TRBJ1-1; 7 bases are a match to TRBD1. V lost 0 bases, J lost 5 bases, and 6 bases stayed unmatched. Germline V lookup: CDR1 GTSNPN, CDR2 SVGIG (reference sequence). This CDR3 is built from 14 residues. CDR3 sequence: CAWSVRQGGTEAFF. The CDR3 DNA is TGTGCCTGGAGTGTACGACAGGGTGGAACTGAAGCTTTCTTT.

The rearrangement joins TRBV20-1 to TRBJ1-1; TRBD1 matches 12 bases. The germline V gene encodes CDR1 DFQATT and CDR2 SNEGSKA (reference sequence). The ends lost 3 bases at V and 5 bases at J; junction bases unmatched: 7. This CDR3 has 15 amino acids. CDR3 coding DNA: TGCAGTGCTAGTAGGGACAGGGGGCCGAGGACTGAAGCTTTCTTT. Its translation is CSASRDRGPRTEAFF.

J is TRBJ2-7 and V is TRBV27, with 14 bases fitting TRBD2. J was trimmed by 7 bases and V by 6 bases; bases with no gene match: 8. The CDR3 has 15 amino acids. Germline V gives CDR1 MNHEY, CDR2 SMNVEV (reference sequence). Here the CDR3 DNA reads TGTGCCAGCAGGACCGGGACTAGCGGGAGATGGGAGCAGTACTTC. This sequence encodes CASRTGTSGRWEQYF.

The chain has TRBV2 and TRBJ1-4; no clear D. Germline V gives CDR1 SNHLY, CDR2 FYNNEI. Trimming took off 6 bases at V and 6 bases at J, with 14 bases between the two ends. This CDR3 spans 14 amino acids. The CDR3 DNA is TGTGCCAGCAGCGAGGACGGACTATATGAAAAACTGTTTTTT. This encodes CASSEDGLYEKLFF.

The rearrangement links TRBV7-9 to TRBJ2-7; 15 bases match TRBD2. This CDR3 is built from 16 residues. The V gene end was trimmed by 5 bases and the J gene end by 6 bases; junction bases not matched to a gene: 8. Looked up from germline, CDR1 is SEHNR and CDR2 is FQNEAQ (reference sequence). CDR3 nucleotide sequence: TGTGCCAGCAGCCTAGGGACTAGCGGGGGGACCCGCGAGCAGTACTTC. It specifies CASSLGTSGGTREQYF.

This clone was counted a few times. The chain has TRBV7-3 and TRBJ1-2, with D perhaps TRBD1 (6 bases). Germline V gene sequence: CDR1 SGHTA, CDR2 FQGTGA. CDR3 size: 16 residues. Trimming left V 5 bases short and J 1 base short, with 17 bases between. This CDR3 reads CASSPEPGQNNYGYTF. CDR3 DNA sequence: TGTGCCAGCAGCCCAGAACCGGGACAAAATAACTATGGCTACACCTTC.

The table lists this clone with a count of one. The chain joins TRBV30 to TRBJ2-6; possibly TRBD2 for D (5 bases). CDR3 length: 17 amino acids. Deletions cut 0 bases from V and 2 bases from J, with 14 bases between. CDR1 is GTSNPN and CDR2 is SVGIG in the germline V gene (reference sequence). The CDR3 bases are TGTGCCTGGAGTGTACTAGTAGGAGCGGCTGGGGCCAACGTCCTGACTTTC. Protein product: CAWSVLVGAAGANVLTF.

The rearrangement links TRBV6-5 to TRBJ1-6; D is uncertain. The V and J ends lost 6 bases and 7 bases respectively, with 10 bases between them. Germline assignment: CDR1 MNHEY and CDR2 SVGAGI. The CDR3 consists of 13 residues. The CDR3 DNA sequence: TGTGCCAGCAGCCCAAGCGGAAATTCACCCCTCCACTTT. Protein sequence: CASSPSGNSPLHF.

The CDR3 here is CASSSPGDKSRNTIYF. The CDR3 nucleotides read TGTGCCAGCAGCTCTCCAGGGGATAAGTCTAGAAACACCATATATTTT. J is TRBJ1-3 and V is TRBV28; weak D call: TRBD1 (6 bases). The length of the CDR3 is 16 residues. With 6 bases removed from V and 5 bases from J, the gap between germline ends came to 20 bases. The germline gives CDR1 MDHEN, CDR2 SYDVKM.